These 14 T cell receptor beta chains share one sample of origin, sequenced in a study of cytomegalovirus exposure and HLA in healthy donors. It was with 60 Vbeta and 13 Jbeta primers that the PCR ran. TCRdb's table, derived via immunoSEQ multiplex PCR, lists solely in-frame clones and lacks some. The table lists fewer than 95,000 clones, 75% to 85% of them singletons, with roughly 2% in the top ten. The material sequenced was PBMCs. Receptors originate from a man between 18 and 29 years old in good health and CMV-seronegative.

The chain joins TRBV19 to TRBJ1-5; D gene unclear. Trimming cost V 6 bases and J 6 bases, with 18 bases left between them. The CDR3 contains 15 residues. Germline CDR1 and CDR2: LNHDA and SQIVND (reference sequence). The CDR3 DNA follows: TGTGCCAGTAGACCTCAAACGGGGTTCGCTCAGCCCCAGCATTTT. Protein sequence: CASRPQTGFAQPQHF.

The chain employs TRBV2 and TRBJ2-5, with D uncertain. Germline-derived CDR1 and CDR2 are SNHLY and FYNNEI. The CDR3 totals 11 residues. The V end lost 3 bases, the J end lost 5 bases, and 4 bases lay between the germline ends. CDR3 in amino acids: CASSDGETQYF. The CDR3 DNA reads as TGTGCCAGCAGTGACGGGGAGACCCAGTACTTC.

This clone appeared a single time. Here the CDR3 reads CASSPQPGLAGGHSEQFF. The CDR3 region has the DNA TGTGCCAGCAGCCCCCAGCCCGGACTAGCGGGGGGGCACAGTGAGCAGTTCTTC. The rearrangement links TRBV4-2 to TRBJ2-1; 15 positions agree with TRBD2. The CDR3 is 18 amino acids. J gave up 9 bases and V 4 bases, and 13 bases lay outside the gene matches. The germline V gene has CDR1 LGHNA and CDR2 YNFKEQ.

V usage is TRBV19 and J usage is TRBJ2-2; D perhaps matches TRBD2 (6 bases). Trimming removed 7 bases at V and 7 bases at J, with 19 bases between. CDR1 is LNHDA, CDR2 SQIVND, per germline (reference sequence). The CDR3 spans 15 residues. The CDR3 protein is CASKAGGDFDGELFF. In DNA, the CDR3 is TGTGCCAGTAAGGCCGGCGGGGACTTCGACGGGGAGCTGTTTTTT.

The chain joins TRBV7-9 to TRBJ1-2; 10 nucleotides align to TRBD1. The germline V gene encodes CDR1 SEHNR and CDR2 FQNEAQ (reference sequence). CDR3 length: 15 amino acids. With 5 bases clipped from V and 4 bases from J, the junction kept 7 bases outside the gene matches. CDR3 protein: CASSRDRGQAYGYTF. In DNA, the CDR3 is TGTGCCAGCAGCCGAGACAGGGGGCAAGCCTATGGCTACACCTTC.

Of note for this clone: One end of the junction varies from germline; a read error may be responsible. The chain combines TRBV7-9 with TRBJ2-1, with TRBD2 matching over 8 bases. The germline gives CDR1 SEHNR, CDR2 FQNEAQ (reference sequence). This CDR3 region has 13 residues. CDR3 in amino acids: CSSSNAGGNEQFF. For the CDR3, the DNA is TGTTCCAGCAGCAATGCGGGGGGCAATGAGCAGTTCTTC.

DNA of the CDR3: TGTGCCACCACAGAAAACTATGGCTACACCTTC. Amino acids: CATTENYGYTF. The chain couples TRBV2 to TRBJ1-2; unclear D gene. V was trimmed by 10 bases and J by 2 bases, leaving 8 bases between them. Germline V lookup: CDR1 SNHLY, CDR2 FYNNEI. The CDR3 has 11 amino acids.

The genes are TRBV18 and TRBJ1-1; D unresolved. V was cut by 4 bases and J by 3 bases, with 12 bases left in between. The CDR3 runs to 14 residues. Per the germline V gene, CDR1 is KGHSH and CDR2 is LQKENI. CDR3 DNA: TGTGCCAGCTCACGGGCCCTGTCGGACACTGAAGCTTTCTTT. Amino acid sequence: CASSRALSDTEAFF. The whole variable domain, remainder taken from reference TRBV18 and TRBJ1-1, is NAGVMQNPRHLVRRRGQEARLRCSPMKGHSHVYWYRQLPEEGLKFMVYLQKENIIDESGMPKERFSAEFPKEGPSILRIQQVVRGDSAAYFCASSRALSDTEAFFGQGTRLTVV.

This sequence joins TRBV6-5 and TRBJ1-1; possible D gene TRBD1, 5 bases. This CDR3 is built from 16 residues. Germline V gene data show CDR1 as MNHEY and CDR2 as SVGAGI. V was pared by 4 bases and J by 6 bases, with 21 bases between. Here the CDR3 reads CASSSRGGAGHAEAFF. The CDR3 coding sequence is TGTGCCAGCAGTTCCCGCGGTGGGGCAGGCCACGCTGAAGCTTTCTTT.

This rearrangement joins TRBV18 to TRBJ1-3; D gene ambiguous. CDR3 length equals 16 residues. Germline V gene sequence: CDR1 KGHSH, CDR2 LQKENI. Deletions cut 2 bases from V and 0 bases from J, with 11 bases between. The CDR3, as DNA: TGTGCCAGCTCACCATCGACGGACTACTCTGGAAACACCATATATTTT. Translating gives CASSPSTDYSGNTIYF.

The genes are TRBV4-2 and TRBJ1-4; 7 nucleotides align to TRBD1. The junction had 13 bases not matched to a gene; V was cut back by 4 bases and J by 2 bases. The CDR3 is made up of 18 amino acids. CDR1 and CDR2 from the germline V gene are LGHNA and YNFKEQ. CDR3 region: CASSRNSPRGQTNEKLFF. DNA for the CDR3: TGTGCCAGCAGCCGAAATTCCCCGAGGGGGCAGACTAATGAAAAACTGTTTTTT.

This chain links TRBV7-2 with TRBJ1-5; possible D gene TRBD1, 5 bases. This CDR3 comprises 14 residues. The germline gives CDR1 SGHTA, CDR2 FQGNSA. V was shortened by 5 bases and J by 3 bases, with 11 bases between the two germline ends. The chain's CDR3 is CASSPGQANQPQHF. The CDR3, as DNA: TGTGCCAGCAGCCCAGGGCAGGCCAATCAGCCCCAGCATTTT.

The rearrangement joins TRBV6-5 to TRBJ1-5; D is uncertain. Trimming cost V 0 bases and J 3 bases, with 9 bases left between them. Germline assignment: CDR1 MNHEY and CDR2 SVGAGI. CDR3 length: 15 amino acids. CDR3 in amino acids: CASSYSKQDNQPQHF. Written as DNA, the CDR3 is TGTGCCAGCAGTTACTCGAAGCAGGACAATCAGCCCCAGCATTTT.

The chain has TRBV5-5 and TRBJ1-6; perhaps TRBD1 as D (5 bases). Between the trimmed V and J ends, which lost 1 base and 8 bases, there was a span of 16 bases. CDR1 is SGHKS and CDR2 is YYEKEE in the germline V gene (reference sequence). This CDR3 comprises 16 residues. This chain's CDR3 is CASSLSTADEHSPLHF. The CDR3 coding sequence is TGTGCCAGCAGCTTGTCGACAGCCGACGAGCATTCACCCCTCCACTTT.